This TCR beta chain was identified during a study of molecular identifiers for immune sequencing clone quantification. CDR3 length equals 14 residues. V dropped 1 base and J dropped 8 bases, with 12 bases sitting between them. The germline gives CDR1 LNHNV, CDR2 YYDKDF (reference sequence). Previously described methods with listed TCR primers produced the bulk TCR libraries. TCRdb processed the PCR reads anew with MiXCR; each CDR3 protein has one entry. The sample has around 470,000 distinct CDR3 sequences; 20% to 25% are singletons. General study findings and limits: Sizes of highly expanded clones could be underestimated through identical TCRs sharing a barcode. Clones that exceeded 20 RNA copies held over 98% of effector molecules, yet under 1% in naive cells.

This clonotype was seen many times. Its antigen is currently unknown. The chain recombines TRBV15 with TRBJ2-1; tentatively, D is TRBD2 (5 bases). The sequenced sample was naive CD8+ T cells from blood, with Jurkat cell RNA spiked in. The subset here: FACS-sorted CD8+CD4-CCR7+CD45RA+ naive T cells. This clonotype originated in a human donor in good health. Some libraries in this study had Jurkat cell RNA spiked in. DNA of the CDR3: TGTGCCACCAGCAGAGCTGGCGGGTTAGATGAGCAGTTCTTC. Translation: CATSRAGGLDEQFF.